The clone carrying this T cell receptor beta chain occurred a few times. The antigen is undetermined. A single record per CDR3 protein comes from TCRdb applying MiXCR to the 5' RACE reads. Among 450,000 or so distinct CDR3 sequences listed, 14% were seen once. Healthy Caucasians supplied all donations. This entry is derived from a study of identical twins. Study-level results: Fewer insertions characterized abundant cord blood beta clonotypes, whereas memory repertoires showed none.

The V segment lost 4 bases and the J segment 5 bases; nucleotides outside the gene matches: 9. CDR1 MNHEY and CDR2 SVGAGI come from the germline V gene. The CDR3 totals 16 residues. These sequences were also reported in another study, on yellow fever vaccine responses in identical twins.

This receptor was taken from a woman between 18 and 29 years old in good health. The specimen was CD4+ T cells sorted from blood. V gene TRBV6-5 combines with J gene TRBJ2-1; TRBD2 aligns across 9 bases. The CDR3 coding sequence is TGTGCCAGCAGTTCCGGAGCGGGGGGAAAAGACAATGAGCAGTTCTTC. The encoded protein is CASSSGAGGKDNEQFF.